A single sample gave rise to the 28 T cell receptor beta chains below, sequenced in a study of blood T cell repertoires in COVID-19. Profiling relied on immunoSEQ multiplex PCR, and the TCRdb table lists in-frame clones only, not all of them. Altogether 130,000 to 150,000 clones are present, roughly 85% being singletons, with the ten largest covering approximately 8%. Sequencing used peripheral blood. These receptor sequences come from an older woman with COVID-19, enrolled during active disease.

The chain links TRBV12-3 or TRBV12-4 to TRBJ1-2, with D possibly being TRBD1 (6 bases). The V end was cut by 6 bases, the J end by 4 bases, with 12 bases between. CDR3 length: 13 amino acids. CDR3 in amino acids: CASSLDSFYGYTF. The CDR3 DNA reads TGTGCCAGCAGCCTGGACAGCTTCTATGGCTACACCTTC.

This clone was seen a few times. The genes are TRBV7-3 and TRBJ2-7; 9 nucleotides agree with TRBD1. This CDR3 spans 14 amino acids. Germline CDR1 reads SGHTA; CDR2 reads FQGTGA. V was clipped by 5 bases and J by 6 bases; unmatched bases: 8. CDR3 in amino acids: CASSPTGGTAEQYF. The DNA for the CDR3 is TGTGCCAGCAGCCCCACAGGGGGCACTGCCGAGCAGTACTTC.

The chain links TRBV12-3 or TRBV12-4 to TRBJ2-2, with TRBD2 matching over 8 bases. Trimming took 11 bases from V and 6 from J; bases not matched to a gene: 8. The CDR3 contains 13 residues. This CDR3 is CAVGGALAGELFF. CDR3 sequence (DNA): TGTGCCGTCGGGGGGGCCTTGGCCGGGGAGCTGTTTTTT.

The chain recombines TRBV20-1 with TRBJ2-5, with a possible D match to TRBD1 (5 bases). CDR1 DFQATT and CDR2 SNEGSKA come from the germline V gene (reference sequence). The CDR3 length is 11 residues. V was clipped by 7 bases and J by 1 base, with 7 bases between them. The CDR3: CSGTSQETQYF. The CDR3 nucleotides are TGCAGTGGGACATCCCAAGAGACCCAGTACTTC.

The chain is built from TRBV7-2 and TRBJ1-2; D perhaps matches TRBD1 (5 bases). Trimming stripped 3 bases from V and 2 bases from J, with 22 bases between. The germline V gene encodes CDR1 SGHTA and CDR2 FQGNSA. The CDR3 length is 18 residues. This CDR3 is CASSLDWAPGRINYGYTF. CDR3 DNA: TGTGCCAGCAGCTTGGATTGGGCCCCAGGGCGAATAAACTATGGCTACACCTTC.

V and J are TRBV9 and TRBJ1-2; D unresolved. Germline V gene lookup returns CDR1 SGDLS and CDR2 YYNGEE. The germline V and J ends were trimmed by 0 bases and 4 bases, with 13 bases remaining between them. The CDR3 is 15 residues long. The CDR3 here is CASSVDSESIYGYTF. The CDR3 coding sequence is TGTGCCAGCAGCGTAGATTCCGAGAGTATCTATGGCTACACCTTC.

As to this clone: One junction end does not reproduce the germline sequence, and a read error may be involved. The chain couples TRBV6-1 to TRBJ1-5; D is undetermined. Germline V gene data show CDR1 as MNHNS and CDR2 as SASEGT. The length of the CDR3 is 15 residues. The CDR3 coding sequence is TGTGCCAGCAGGGAAGGAGGGAATAGCAATCAGCCCCAGCATTTT. It encodes CASREGGNSNQPQHF.

This chain joins TRBV3-1 (or the pseudogene TRBV3-2) and TRBJ1-1; maybe TRBD1 (6 bases). There are 14 residues in the CDR3. V shed 6 bases and J shed 4 bases, with 15 bases lying between them. Per germline, CDR1 LGHDT and CDR2 YNNKEL (reference sequence). CDR3 region: CASSQRGSTTEAFF. The CDR3 nucleotides are TGTGCCAGCAGTCAGAGGGGGTCTACCACTGAAGCTTTCTTT.

The gene calls are TRBV6-6 and TRBJ1-5; 9 bases map to TRBD1. This CDR3 spans 14 amino acids. Germline trimming cut 10 bases from V and 2 bases from J; bases unmatched to any gene: 6. Germline loops: CDR1 MNHNY, CDR2 SVGAGI (reference sequence). This CDR3 reads CATNRQGGNQPQHF. The CDR3 nucleotides are TGTGCCACCAATCGACAGGGGGGCAATCAGCCCCAGCATTTT.

The chain combines TRBV7-9 with TRBJ1-4; 8 bases map to TRBD1. Germline V gene lookup returns CDR1 SEHNR and CDR2 FQNEAQ (reference sequence). There are 16 residues in the CDR3. V dropped 6 bases and J dropped 6; count of bases not matched to a gene: 12. This chain's CDR3 is CASRPETGAGDEKLFF. CDR3 DNA sequence: TGTGCCAGCAGACCAGAGACAGGGGCGGGCGATGAAAAACTGTTTTTT.

A word on this clone: The sample carries other DNA sequences with the same CDR3. The J gene is TRBJ1-6, the V gene TRBV6-5; unclear D gene. This CDR3 has 14 residues. Germline V gives CDR1 MNHEY, CDR2 SVGAGI. The V and J ends lost 6 bases and 0 bases respectively, with 6 bases between them. The CDR3 here is CASRRSSYNSPLHF. The CDR3 bases are TGTGCCAGCAGGAGAAGCTCCTATAATTCACCCCTCCACTTT.

This chain connects TRBV7-8 to TRBJ2-3; 10 positions match TRBD2. Losses at the gene ends were 5 bases for V and 2 bases for J; bases not matched to a gene: 4. This CDR3 spans 15 amino acids. Germline CDR1 and CDR2: SGHVS and FQNEAQ. The chain's CDR3 is CASSTLAGSTDTQYF. The CDR3, as DNA: TGTGCCAGCAGCACACTAGCGGGGTCCACAGATACGCAGTATTTT.

The chain employs TRBV10-2 and TRBJ1-4; D gene unclear. V was cut by 10 bases and J by 8 bases, with 14 bases left in between. Germline-derived CDR1 and CDR2 are WSHSY and SAAADI. The CDR3 extends over 12 amino acids. CDR3 DNA: TGCGCCACGGCCATGGGGAGCGAAAAACTGTTTTTT. Protein product: CATAMGSEKLFF.

This rearrangement joins TRBV6-1 to TRBJ2-1; tentative D call: TRBD1 (6 bases). The CDR3 contains 15 residues. From germline, CDR1 is MNHNS and CDR2 SASEGT. Trimming removed 2 bases from V and 9 bases from J, with 17 bases in between. CDR3 sequence (DNA): TGTGCCAGCAGTGAAATTTATTCCCTCAGGGGTGAGCAGTTCTTC. As protein: CASSEIYSLRGEQFF.

The genes are TRBV3-1 (or the pseudogene TRBV3-2) and TRBJ2-1; 8 bases line up with TRBD2. This CDR3 region has 14 residues. CDR1 LGHDT and CDR2 YNNKEL come from the germline V gene (reference sequence). V dropped 7 bases and J dropped 6; count of bases not matched to a gene: 8. The CDR3 bases are TGTGCCAGCACCCGGGGGCGGGGGGCCAATGAGCAGTTCTTC. Translated: CASTRGRGANEQFF.

The rearrangement uses TRBV5-1 and TRBJ2-7; the match to TRBD1 covers 7 bases. Trimming removed 0 bases from V and 3 bases from J; junction bases left unmatched: 3. CDR3 length: 14 amino acids. The germline V gene has CDR1 SGHRS and CDR2 YFSETQ. CDR3 in amino acids: CASSLGQGFYEQYF. DNA of the CDR3: TGCGCCAGCAGCTTGGGACAGGGTTTCTACGAGCAGTACTTC.

V is TRBV3-1 (or the pseudogene TRBV3-2) and J is TRBJ1-4, with 8 bases that match TRBD1. CDR3 size: 18 residues. The junction had 9 bases not matched to a gene; V was cut back by 3 bases and J by 0 bases. Germline V gene sequence: CDR1 LGHDT, CDR2 YNNKEL (reference sequence). CDR3: CASSQTGQAFATNEKLFF. The CDR3, as DNA: TGTGCCAGCAGCCAGACGGGACAGGCTTTTGCAACTAATGAAAAACTGTTTTTT.

The gene calls are TRBV7-2 and TRBJ2-1; 12 bases match TRBD2. CDR1 is SGHTA and CDR2 is FQGNSA in the germline V gene. CDR3 length equals 17 residues. V lost 1 base and J lost 3; bases outside the gene matches: 4. CDR3 sequence reads: CASSLDTSGGYYNEQFF. In nucleotides, the CDR3 is TGTGCCAGCAGCTTAGATACTAGCGGGGGGTACTACAATGAGCAGTTCTTC.

A few counts support this clone. The J gene is TRBJ2-7, the V gene TRBV29-1, with TRBD2 identical over 10 bases. The germline V gene has CDR1 SQVTM and CDR2 ANQGSEA. Losses at the gene ends were 3 bases for V and 5 bases for J; bases not matched to a gene: 4. CDR3 length: 13 residues. The CDR3 reads CSVDPSGGDEQYF. The CDR3 region has the DNA TGCAGCGTTGACCCTAGCGGGGGCGACGAGCAGTACTTC.

This sequence joins TRBV19 and TRBJ2-1; D might be TRBD2 (6 bases). This CDR3 region has 16 residues. CDR1 LNHDA and CDR2 SQIVND come from the germline V gene (reference sequence). The ends were cut back, 7 bases at V and 0 bases at J, with 16 bases in the middle. The CDR3 reads CASNIAGLTSYNEQFF. CDR3 nucleotide sequence: TGTGCCAGTAACATTGCGGGGCTAACCTCCTACAATGAGCAGTTCTTC.

This chain uses TRBV7-2 with TRBJ1-2; 8 bases match TRBD1. Germline V gene data show CDR1 as SGHTA and CDR2 as FQGNSA. Germline trimming cut 3 bases from V and 6 bases from J; bases unmatched to any gene: 12. The CDR3 has 16 amino acids. The CDR3 nucleotides are TGTGCCAGCAGCTTTATAGGGACAGGTAATTTGGATGGCTACACCTTC. Translated, it gives CASSFIGTGNLDGYTF.

The V call is TRBV12-3 or TRBV12-4, the J call TRBJ2-3; 11 nucleotides align to TRBD2. V dropped 6 bases and J dropped 6; count of bases not matched to a gene: 2. The CDR3 spans 13 residues. The chain's CDR3 is CASRTSGGDTQYF. The CDR3 bases are TGTGCCAGCAGAACTAGCGGGGGTGATACGCAGTATTTT.

The V call is TRBV5-4, the J call TRBJ2-5, with D unclear. Germline V lookup: CDR1 SGHNT, CDR2 YYREEE (reference sequence). V was pared by 2 bases and J by 1 base, with 6 bases between. This CDR3 contains 13 residues. CDR3 in amino acids: CASSLLPQETQYF. The CDR3 nucleotides are TGTGCCAGCAGCTTACTACCCCAAGAGACCCAGTACTTC.

J is TRBJ2-2 and V is TRBV7-6; TRBD1 matches at 8 bases. In germline, CDR1 is SGHVS, CDR2 FNYEAQ. The CDR3 is 16 amino acids. Trimming cost V 2 bases and J 4 bases; bases outside gene matches: 6. The CDR3 DNA sequence: TGTGCCAGCAGCTTATCAACAGGGGGGATCACCGGGGAGCTGTTTTTT. This sequence encodes CASSLSTGGITGELFF.

This chain connects TRBV5-1 to TRBJ2-5, with a tentative D call TRBD1 (7 bases). The CDR3 has 14 residues. Trimming shortened V by 5 bases and J by 1 base, and 12 bases separated the two germline ends. Germline CDR1 SGHRS, CDR2 YFSETQ. Here the CDR3 reads CASSWQGGQETQYF. The CDR3 DNA reads TGCGCCAGCAGTTGGCAGGGGGGCCAAGAGACCCAGTACTTC.

This chain uses TRBV10-3 with TRBJ2-3; 13 bases fit TRBD2. The J segment lost 0 bases and the V segment lost 4 bases, leaving 7 bases of the junction unmatched. Looked up from germline, CDR1 is ENHRY and CDR2 is SYGVKD. This CDR3 is built from 18 residues. The chain's CDR3 is CAISGTSGGAISTDTQYF. The CDR3 coding sequence is TGTGCCATCAGTGGGACTAGCGGGGGAGCCATTAGCACAGATACGCAGTATTTT.

The V gene is TRBV7-9, the J gene TRBJ2-3; D unclear. V was cut by 5 bases and J by 5 bases, with 5 bases left in between. The CDR3 consists of 11 residues. In germline, CDR1 is SEHNR, CDR2 FQNEAQ (reference sequence). CDR3 sequence (DNA): TGTGCCAGCAGCCAAATAGATACGCAGTATTTT. Protein: CASSQIDTQYF.

V is TRBV5-4 and J is TRBJ2-3, with TRBD2 as a possible D gene (5 bases). From germline, CDR1 is SGHNT and CDR2 YYREEE (reference sequence). V lost 4 bases and J lost 4, with 13 bases in between. The CDR3 contains 14 residues. CDR3 sequence: CASSIADSADTQYF. Written as DNA, the CDR3 is TGTGCCAGCAGCATCGCCGATAGCGCAGATACGCAGTATTTT.